This TCR beta chain appears in the sequencing data of a study of immune heterogeneity within non-small cell lung tumors. General study results and limits: Local tumor mutational burden correlated moderately but significantly with local T-cell clonality (R about 0.3).

Termini included, the CDR3 measures 15 amino acids. Samples each supplied 450 to 650 ng of bulk tumor genomic DNA as template. Several biopsies were collected from each primary tumor during surgery. They were spaced as far apart as possible within the tumor mass. The cohort was untreated, with newly diagnosed non-small cell lung cancer undergoing curative surgery. It was with 32 V and 13 J primers that multiplex PCR amplified TCR beta CDR3. One entry per CDR3 protein, called by TCRdb with MiXCR from the multiplex PCR reads. The sample lists a few thousand distinct CDR3 sequences; roughly 21% were seen once. A note on this clonotype: Its antigen is not identified. The conserved phenylalanine or tryptophan is not found at the CDR3 terminus, so this likely reflects a read error. The limits of the CDR3 on the DNA are not certain, so only TCRdb's listed CDR3 is given.

The chain has TRBV12-3 or TRBV12-4 and TRBJ2-3; the tabulated D call, TRBD2, remains unverified against the DNA. The clonotype was recovered from a woman aged 55-69 years with non-small cell lung cancer. The sample taken for sequencing was lung tumor tissue. The CDR3: CASSFSLDVEQYFGP.